Presented here are 22 T cell receptor beta chains from one specimen sequenced in a study of T-cell memory formation after mild COVID-19. TCRdb analysed the 5' RACE reads with MiXCR anew, one entry per CDR3 protein. The sample has some 290,000 distinct CDR3 sequences, roughly 15% seen once. Sample: PBMCs or a T cell subset sorted from them (not recorded which). These receptors were taken from a man aged 18 to 30 who had mild COVID-19 (a few samples of this study predate the infection). Cell type and time point are not known.

This clonotype appeared a few times. The V and J genes are TRBV20-1 and TRBJ1-1; TRBD1 is a possible D gene (5 bases). Trimming removed 4 bases at V and 1 base at J, with 13 bases between. Per germline, CDR1 DFQATT and CDR2 SNEGSKA (reference sequence). This CDR3 contains 14 residues. The CDR3 coding sequence is TGCAGTGCTAAGGGCAGGGCGGGGAACACTGAAGCTTTCTTT. It translates to CSAKGRAGNTEAFF.

This clonotype was found a few times. The chain couples TRBV5-1 to TRBJ2-2; 8 bases are shared with TRBD2. J was trimmed by 5 bases and V by 4 bases; bases with no gene match: 4. CDR1 is SGHRS and CDR2 is YFSETQ in the germline V gene. CDR3 length equals 14 residues. CDR3 amino acids: CASSPRLATGELFF. The CDR3 DNA sequence: TGCGCCAGCAGCCCGAGACTAGCGACCGGGGAGCTGTTTTTT.

This clonotype has just a few counts. V usage is TRBV7-2 and J usage is TRBJ2-5, with a tentative D call TRBD2 (6 bases). CDR1 SGHTA and CDR2 FQGNSA come from the germline V gene. Trimming shortened V by 0 bases and J by 5 bases, and 10 bases separated the two germline ends. This CDR3 region has 14 residues. The CDR3 here is CASSLAHGRETQYF. CDR3 in DNA: TGTGCCAGCAGCTTAGCGCATGGGAGGGAGACCCAGTACTTC.

The J gene is TRBJ1-4, the V gene TRBV5-1; TRBD1 aligns across 9 bases. This CDR3 contains 16 residues. Germline loops: CDR1 SGHRS, CDR2 YFSETQ. Losses at the gene ends were 1 base for V and 6 bases for J; bases not matched to a gene: 7. This CDR3 is CASSLSTGGLYEKLFF. DNA for the CDR3: TGCGCCAGCAGCTTGTCCACAGGGGGCTTATATGAAAAACTGTTTTTT. Based on the CDR3 plus reference TRBV5-1 and TRBJ1-4, the full variable domain is KAGVTQTPRYLIKTRGQQVTLSCSPISGHRSVSWYQQTPGQGLQFLFEYFSETQRNKGNFPGRFSGRQFSNSRSEMNVSTLELGDSALYLCASSLSTGGLYEKLFFGSGTQLSVL.

This clonotype has a single count. CDR3: CASSYPGQQTPYEQYF. DNA for the CDR3: TGTGCCAGCAGTTACCCCGGACAGCAAACCCCCTACGAGCAGTACTTC. The chain employs TRBV6-2 or TRBV6-3 and TRBJ2-7; maybe TRBD1 (6 bases). Per germline, CDR1 MNHEY and CDR2 SVGEGT. This CDR3 is 16 amino acids long. V lost 2 bases to trimming and J lost 2 bases, with 16 bases between them.

CDR3 in amino acids: CASSGGGNTIYF. The CDR3 bases are TGCGCCAGCAGCGGCGGAGGAAACACCATATATTTT. The chain couples TRBV5-1 to TRBJ1-3; D gene ambiguous. V lost 4 bases and J 4 bases, leaving 6 bases between the germline ends. Per the germline V gene, CDR1 is SGHRS and CDR2 is YFSETQ. The CDR3 contains 12 residues. Complete variable domain (other parts from reference TRBV5-1 and TRBJ1-3): KAGVTQTPRYLIKTRGQQVTLSCSPISGHRSVSWYQQTPGQGLQFLFEYFSETQRNKGNFPGRFSGRQFSNSRSEMNVSTLELGDSALYLCASSGGGNTIYFGEGSWLTVV.

The chain uses TRBV6-4 and TRBJ1-2, with 10 nucleotides matching TRBD1. V lost 8 bases to trimming and J lost 6 bases; unmatched junction nucleotides: 12. CDR3 length equals 15 residues. Looked up from germline, CDR1 is MRHNA and CDR2 is SNTAGT. Written as DNA, the CDR3 is TGTGCCAGCGGAGACGGTTGGGGACAGGGGAATGGCTACACCTTC. Amino acid sequence: CASGDGWGQGNGYTF.

This clonotype was observed a handful of times. The rearrangement uses TRBV9 and TRBJ1-4, with D possibly matching TRBD1 (5 bases). V dropped 0 bases and J dropped 8 bases, with 11 bases sitting between them. The germline CDR1 and CDR2 sequences are SGDLS and YYNGEE. This CDR3 comprises 14 residues. The CDR3 DNA reads TGTGCCAGCAGCGTAGGGGGGGTCAGAGAAAAACTGTTTTTT. Protein: CASSVGGVREKLFF.

This clonotype was detected a few times. The V and J genes are TRBV5-6 and TRBJ1-1; D unresolved. CDR1 SGHDT and CDR2 YYEEEE come from the germline V gene. The CDR3 has 14 residues. Trimming shortened V by 6 bases and J by 0 bases, and 12 bases separated the two germline ends. The CDR3 bases are TGTGCCAGCATCCCCGGACCCTTGAACACTGAAGCTTTCTTT. This codes for CASIPGPLNTEAFF.

This clonotype has more than one count but fewer than ten. The chain has TRBV10-1 and TRBJ2-3; D is ambiguous. The CDR3 contains 13 residues. The ends were cut back, 4 bases at V and 4 bases at J, with 9 bases in the middle. Germline CDR1 WNHNN, CDR2 SYGVQD (reference sequence). The CDR3: CASSGQPPDTQYF. In nucleotides, the CDR3 is TGCGCCAGCAGTGGACAACCGCCAGATACGCAGTATTTT.

The chain combines TRBV7-9 with TRBJ2-5, with 9 positions matching TRBD1. After removal of 10 bases from V and 5 bases from J, the junction contained 14 bases not matched to a gene. Germline-derived CDR1 and CDR2 are SEHNR and FQNEAQ (reference sequence). The CDR3 spans 15 residues. The CDR3 DNA reads as TGTGCCACCTCAATCCCCACAGGGGGCGCGGAGACCCAGTACTTC. Translation gives CATSIPTGGAETQYF.

The table lists this clonotype with a few counts. V usage is TRBV4-1 and J usage is TRBJ2-1; a weak D match, TRBD2 (5 bases). CDR3 length equals 15 residues. V lost 2 bases and J 6 bases, leaving 14 bases between the germline ends. Germline assignment: CDR1 MGHRA and CDR2 YSYEKL. The CDR3 coding sequence is TGCGCCAGCAGCCAACCTCGGAGTCGGGGCAATGAGCAGTTCTTC. Amino acids: CASSQPRSRGNEQFF.

The chain links TRBV10-3 to TRBJ2-1; D not certain. CDR1 is ENHRY and CDR2 is SYGVKD in the germline V gene. The germline V and J ends were trimmed by 0 bases and 6 bases, with 3 bases remaining between them. The CDR3 is 12 amino acids. The CDR3 protein is CAISESTNEQFF. The CDR3 nucleotides read TGTGCCATCAGTGAGTCTACCAATGAGCAGTTCTTC.

This clonotype was picked up many times. The chain carries TRBV7-9 and TRBJ2-5; D unresolved. Germline V gene data show CDR1 as SEHNR and CDR2 as FQNEAQ (reference sequence). The CDR3 sequence is 13 residues long. The ends were cut back, 1 base at V and 2 bases at J, with 5 bases in the middle. This chain's CDR3 is CASSLDGQETQYF. The CDR3 DNA follows: TGTGCCAGCAGCTTAGACGGGCAAGAGACCCAGTACTTC. The full variable domain, completed using reference TRBV7-9 and TRBJ2-5, is DTGVSQNPRHKITKRGQNVTFRCDPISEHNRLYWYRQTLGQGPEFLTYFQNEAQLEKSRLLSDRFSAERPKGSFSTLEIQRTEQGDSAMYLCASSLDGQETQYFGPGTRLLVL.

V usage is TRBV12-3 or TRBV12-4 and J usage is TRBJ1-5, with a tentative D call TRBD1 (6 bases). Trimming stripped 8 bases from V and 3 bases from J, with 11 bases between. The CDR3 totals 13 residues. CDR3 sequence: CASGGGPNQPQHF. The CDR3 DNA follows: TGTGCCAGCGGGGGGGGGCCCAATCAGCCCCAGCATTTT.

The chain is built from TRBV5-1 and TRBJ2-3; 8 bases map to TRBD2. There are 15 residues in the CDR3. J lost 0 bases, V lost 4 bases, and 4 bases had no gene match. Germline loops: CDR1 SGHRS, CDR2 YFSETQ. DNA of the CDR3: TGCGCCAGCAGCACCCGACTAGCGAGCACAGATACGCAGTATTTT. This gives the protein CASSTRLASTDTQYF.

The sample holds a few counts of this clonotype. The chain links TRBV9 to TRBJ1-1, with TRBD1 matching 7 bases. CDR1 and CDR2 (germline): SGDLS, YYNGEE. This CDR3 spans 17 amino acids. J gave up 1 base and V 0 bases, and 9 bases lay outside the gene matches. CDR3 amino acids: CASSVGEGAQGNTEAFF. The CDR3 nucleotides read TGTGCCAGCAGCGTAGGCGAGGGGGCGCAGGGGAACACTGAAGCTTTCTTT.

The gene calls are TRBV6-5 and TRBJ2-7, with TRBD2 matching 7 bases. The germline V gene encodes CDR1 MNHEY and CDR2 SVGAGI. The CDR3 is made up of 13 amino acids. Losses at the gene ends were 3 bases for V and 4 bases for J; bases not matched to a gene: 3. This CDR3 reads CASSYFGGYEQYF. The CDR3, as DNA: TGTGCCAGCAGTTATTTCGGGGGGTACGAGCAGTACTTC.

J is TRBJ2-5 and V is TRBV7-9; TRBD2 might be the D (6 bases). The germline gives CDR1 SEHNR, CDR2 FQNEAQ (reference sequence). The CDR3 spans 12 residues. Trimming removed 11 bases at V and 2 bases at J, with 12 bases between. The DNA for the CDR3 is TGTGCCGGCGGGGAGAATCAAGAGACCCAGTACTTC. Protein sequence: CAGGENQETQYF.

The sample holds many counts of this clonotype. This chain connects TRBV27 to TRBJ2-1; a weak D match, TRBD2 (5 bases). This CDR3 is 14 amino acids long. Trimming shortened V by 9 bases and J by 0 bases, and 12 bases separated the two germline ends. The germline V gene encodes CDR1 MNHEY and CDR2 SMNVEV (reference sequence). CDR3 sequence: CASYGLHSYNEQFF. CDR3 nucleotide sequence: TGTGCCAGTTACGGACTCCACTCCTACAATGAGCAGTTCTTC.

This clonotype was observed a few times. The rearrangement uses TRBV11-1 and TRBJ1-1, with 8 bases lining up with TRBD1. Trimming took 5 bases from V and 0 from J; bases not matched to a gene: 2. The CDR3 is made up of 14 amino acids. Germline loops: CDR1 SGHAT, CDR2 FQDESV (reference sequence). In DNA form, the CDR3 reads TGTGCCAGCAGCGCGACAGGGGTGAACACTGAAGCTTTCTTT. This gives the protein CASSATGVNTEAFF.

This clonotype was detected only a few times. This rearrangement joins TRBV6-6 to TRBJ1-5, with D hard to call. This CDR3 is built from 15 residues. The germline CDR1 and CDR2 sequences are MNHNY and SVGAGI (reference sequence). Deletions cut 5 bases from V and 0 bases from J, with 11 bases between. DNA for the CDR3: TGTGCCAGCAGTCCTAGTGGGTATAGCAATCAGCCCCAGCATTTT. Protein: CASSPSGYSNQPQHF.